A single sample gave rise to the 14 T cell receptor beta chains below, sequenced in a study of Graves' ophthalmopathy and Graves' hyperthyroidism. Amplified material comprised TCR beta CDR3 regions derived from RNA transcripts. Second-round multiplex PCR came after first-round RT-PCR with HTBI primers. TCRdb ran MiXCR on the multiplex PCR reads and lists one entry per CDR3 protein. The sample gives fewer than 650,000 distinct CDR3 sequences, 20% to 25% of which show up once; 7.1% is in the top ten. Sequencing was carried out using peripheral blood. Receptors originate from a woman in her late teens or twenties with stable Graves' hyperthyroidism. Some clones in this sample may be carry-over from other donors' samples.

This sequence joins TRBV6-2 or TRBV6-3 and TRBJ2-7; 7 nucleotides agree with TRBD1. The CDR3 extends over 15 amino acids. Per germline, CDR1 MNHEY and CDR2 SVGEGT. The V and J ends lost 4 bases and 4 bases, in that order; junction bases with no gene match: 10. The chain's CDR3 is CASSSLDREGYEQYF. CDR3 bases: TGTGCCAGCAGTTCATTAGACAGGGAAGGATACGAGCAGTACTTC.

This clonotype came up many times. V is TRBV6-5 and J is TRBJ2-5, with D possibly being TRBD1 (7 bases). Germline assignment: CDR1 MNHEY and CDR2 SVGAGI. This CDR3 contains 16 residues. V lost 2 bases to trimming and J lost 4 bases, with 17 bases between them. In DNA, the CDR3 is TGTGCCAGCAGTTACGGAGGACTATCAGGGGGAGAGACCCAGTACTTC. Residues: CASSYGGLSGGETQYF.

This clonotype was recorded at least ten times. This rearrangement joins TRBV12-5 to TRBJ1-1, with D possibly being TRBD1 (5 bases). V was trimmed by 1 base and J by 10 bases, leaving 22 bases between them. Per germline, CDR1 LGHNT and CDR2 FRNRAP. The length of the CDR3 is 16 residues. This chain's CDR3 is CASGLAPGAGLVGAFF. CDR3 coding DNA: TGTGCTAGTGGTTTGGCACCTGGGGCGGGGCTGGTGGGAGCTTTCTTT.

The sample holds many counts of this clonotype. The chain couples TRBV24-1 to TRBJ2-5; 12 positions match TRBD2. Germline V gene data show CDR1 as KGHDR and CDR2 as SFDVKD. J gave up 2 bases and V 4 bases, and 4 bases lay outside the gene matches. This CDR3 has 16 amino acids. The CDR3 DNA reads TGTGCCACCAGTGACCCGACTAGCGGGGGACAAGAGACCCAGTACTTC. Protein: CATSDPTSGGQETQYF.

This clonotype was recorded a few times. The junction departs from germline at one end; a sequencing error may be responsible. The chain is built from TRBV28 and TRBJ2-7; D is possibly TRBD2 (5 bases). The CDR3 runs to 13 residues. Germline loops: CDR1 MDHEN, CDR2 SYDVKM. In DNA form, the CDR3 reads TGTGCCAGCAGTTCCCAGCCTAGCTACGATCAGTACTTC. Its translation: CASSSQPSYDQYF.

The sample holds many counts of this clonotype. This sequence joins TRBV12-3 or TRBV12-4 and TRBJ1-5; the match to TRBD1 covers 7 bases. V lost 5 bases, J lost 2 bases, and 6 bases stayed unmatched. CDR3 length: 15 residues. The CDR3 DNA reads TGTGCCAGCAGTATGGACAGGTCCGGCAATCAGCCCCAGCATTTT. Translated, it gives CASSMDRSGNQPQHF.

In regard to this clonotype: Mismatch with germline at one junction end may stem from a read error. The chain recombines TRBV7-9 with TRBJ1-2, with unresolved D. This CDR3 is built from 13 residues. Germline V lookup: CDR1 SEHNR, CDR2 FQNEAQ (reference sequence). CDR3 bases: TGTGCCAGCAGCTTAGAAACGAACTATGGCCACACCTTC. This gives the protein CASSLETNYGHTF. The complete variable domain, with remaining parts taken from reference TRBV7-9 and TRBJ1-2, reads DTGVSQNPRHKITKRGQNVTFRCDPISEHNRLYWYRQTLGQGPEFLTYFQNEAQLEKSRLLSDRFSAERPKGSFSTLEIQRTEQGDSAMYLCASSLETNYGHTFGSGTRLTVV.

This clonotype was detected only a few times. The gene calls are TRBV27 and TRBJ1-2; 7 bases align to TRBD1. CDR3 length: 15 amino acids. J lost 6 bases, V lost 1 base, and 8 bases had no gene match. Germline loops: CDR1 MNHEY, CDR2 SMNVEV (reference sequence). CDR3 loop: CASSLFTGAQNGYTF. In DNA form, the CDR3 reads TGTGCCAGCAGTTTATTCACAGGGGCGCAAAATGGCTACACCTTC.

In this sample, this clonotype turned up many times. The chain is built from TRBV2 and TRBJ1-2, with D uncertain. The germline V gene has CDR1 SNHLY and CDR2 FYNNEI. The CDR3 is 13 amino acids. Trimming left V 1 base short and J 8 bases short, with 11 bases between. This CDR3 is CASSEDVGRGYTF. The CDR3 DNA sequence: TGTGCCAGCAGTGAAGACGTTGGCCGGGGCTACACCTTC.

This clonotype came up many times. The rearrangement joins TRBV12-3 or TRBV12-4 to TRBJ2-2, with TRBD2 matching over 12 bases. Germline trimming cut 3 bases from V and 6 bases from J; bases unmatched to any gene: 8. The CDR3 runs 17 residues. CDR3 in DNA: TGTGCCAGCAGTTTTTTCCGACTAGCGGGAGTCTCCGGGGAGCTGTTTTTT. Translated: CASSFFRLAGVSGELFF.

This chain links TRBV4-1 with TRBJ1-6; a weak D match, TRBD1 (6 bases). The ends were cut back, 2 bases at V and 7 bases at J, with 12 bases in the middle. Germline assignment: CDR1 MGHRA and CDR2 YSYEKL. The CDR3 consists of 15 residues. DNA for the CDR3: TGCGCCAGCAGCCAACAGGGGTTTCGGAATTCACCCCTCCACTTT. Its translation: CASSQQGFRNSPLHF.

This clonotype came up a few times. The rearrangement joins TRBV18 to TRBJ1-2, with a weak D call TRBD1 (6 bases). The CDR3 is 15 amino acids. The V and J ends lost 4 bases and 4 bases respectively, with 16 bases between them. The V gene's germline CDR1 is KGHSH and CDR2 LQKENI. The CDR3 nucleotides read TGTGCCAGCTCACGAACAGAACAGGGACCCTATGGCTACACCTTC. This sequence encodes CASSRTEQGPYGYTF.

This chain connects TRBV5-1 to TRBJ2-5; D not resolved. V lost 0 bases and J 1 base, leaving 13 bases between the germline ends. The V gene's germline CDR1 is SGHRS and CDR2 YFSETQ. This CDR3 is built from 16 residues. The CDR3 region is CASSLVDGRAQETQYF. The CDR3 nucleotides are TGCGCCAGCAGCTTGGTCGACGGCCGGGCCCAAGAGACCCAGTACTTC.

This clonotype has a count of ten or more. The gene calls are TRBV28 and TRBJ2-7; 9 bases map to TRBD1. Germline CDR1 is MDHEN and CDR2 is SYDVKM. V lost 6 bases, J lost 7 bases, and 7 bases stayed unmatched. The CDR3 length is 13 residues. For the CDR3, the DNA is TGTGCCAGCAGCCCGGGACAGGGAGGGGAGCAGTACTTC. Its protein product is CASSPGQGGEQYF.